Sequencing of this T cell receptor (beta chain) was carried out in a study of beta chain features in type 1 diabetes. V shed 0 bases and J shed 6 bases, with 15 bases lying between them. The CDR3 has 15 residues. The V gene's germline CDR1 is LNHNV and CDR2 YYDKDF (reference sequence). The entirety of the isolated RNA underwent reverse transcription, so expressed TCRB transcripts were sequenced. TCRdb's copy holds only in-frame clones and misses some; the assay was immunoSEQ multiplex PCR. The sample lists 300,000 or so clones, roughly 8% occurring once. Sequencing was done on a sample of central memory CD4+ T cells from blood. The TCR was taken from a woman younger than 30 in good health. The chain combines TRBV15 with TRBJ2-7, with D perhaps matching TRBD1 (6 bases). The CDR3 loop reads CATSRDLAGVGEQYF. The DNA for the CDR3 is TGTGCCACCAGCAGAGATTTGGCAGGGGTCGGCGAGCAGTACTTC.